The 14 T cell receptor beta chains presented below share a single source sample, sequenced in a study of a mutant IDH1 vaccine in newly diagnosed glioma. Only in-frame clones appear in the TCRdb table, and some are missing; sequencing was by immunoSEQ multiplex PCR. The sample contains roughly 60,000 clones, roughly four fifths of which appear only once. These TCRs' antigens remain unknown. Time point described: week 35, safety follow-up. Each dose delivered 300 ug of mutant IDH1 20-mer peptide subcutaneously with imiquimod. The input for sequencing was PBMCs, taken from a glioma patient whose treatment included an IDH1 peptide vaccine. The receptors were gathered from a man aged 40-49 years with glioma.

CDR3 residues: CAIAPGLVYEQYF. The DNA of the CDR3 is TGTGCCATCGCCCCGGGACTAGTGTACGAGCAGTACTTC. V gene TRBV10-3 combines with J gene TRBJ2-7; 8 bases line up with TRBD2. CDR1 is ENHRY, CDR2 SYGVKD, per germline. The ends lost 8 bases at V and 4 bases at J; junction bases unmatched: 7. The CDR3 extends over 13 amino acids.

J is TRBJ2-4 and V is TRBV29-1; no firm D call. This CDR3 has 13 amino acids. Germline V gene sequence: CDR1 SQVTM, CDR2 ANQGSEA. V was trimmed by 4 bases and J by 0 bases, leaving 7 bases between them. The CDR3 nucleotides read TGCAGCGTTGTGAAGCTAGCCAAAAACATTCAGTACTTC. This translates into CSVVKLAKNIQYF.

This clone was seen only a few times. This chain links TRBV6-5 with TRBJ1-5; D is undetermined. CDR3 length equals 14 residues. Germline V CDR1 and CDR2: MNHEY, SVGAGI. V was shortened by 8 bases and J by 0 bases, with 11 bases between the two germline ends. The CDR3 DNA is TGTGCCAGCTCGCGGGGAGCTAGCAATCAGCCCCAGCATTTT. Residues: CASSRGASNQPQHF.

The CDR3 DNA reads as TGTGCCAGCAGTGAAGTTAGGGGACTGAACACTGAAGCTTTCTTT. Its protein product is CASSEVRGLNTEAFF. J is TRBJ1-1 and V is TRBV2, with TRBD1 as a possible D gene (5 bases). CDR1 SNHLY and CDR2 FYNNEI come from the germline V gene. V was trimmed by 1 base and J by 0 bases, leaving 9 bases between them. This CDR3 spans 15 amino acids.

The chain uses TRBV5-6 and TRBJ2-3, with D perhaps matching TRBD2 (7 bases). The CDR3 covers 16 residues. Germline CDR1 reads SGHDT; CDR2 reads YYEEEE. The V gene lost 0 bases and the J gene lost 5 bases, with 16 bases spanning the gap. The CDR3: CASSLVWGGQKDTQYF. The CDR3, as DNA: TGTGCCAGCAGCTTGGTGTGGGGGGGCCAGAAAGATACGCAGTATTTT.

This chain links TRBV4-3 with TRBJ1-4; 8 bases fit TRBD1. Germline V gene sequence: CDR1 LGHNA, CDR2 YSLEER. The CDR3 runs 15 residues. With 0 bases clipped from V and 8 bases from J, the junction kept 5 bases outside the gene matches. The CDR3 coding sequence is TGCGCCAGCAGCCAAGACCCGGGACAGGCAGAAAAACTGTTTTTT. Protein sequence: CASSQDPGQAEKLFF.

In the case of this clone: Given the absence of the conserved phenylalanine or tryptophan at the CDR3 end, a read error is likely. The DNA is omitted, as the CDR3 cannot be located on it reliably, and the CDR3 follows TCRdb's listing. This chain links TRBV6-5 with TRBJ2-7. CDR1 and CDR2 (germline): MNHEY, SVGAGI. The CDR3 is 9 residues long, ends included. CDR3 in amino acids: CASSFREMA.

The chain combines TRBV5-5 with TRBJ2-3, with D perhaps TRBD1 or TRBD2 (6 bases each). This CDR3 has 15 amino acids. Germline assignment: CDR1 SGHKS and CDR2 YYEKEE (reference sequence). Trimming cost V 4 bases and J 0 bases, with 12 bases left between them. CDR3 loop: CASSRGVPSTDTQYF. Written as DNA, the CDR3 is TGTGCCAGCAGCAGGGGGGTCCCTAGCACAGATACGCAGTATTTT.

The genes are TRBV9 and TRBJ2-1; D tentatively fits TRBD1 or TRBD2 (5 bases each). Germline-derived CDR1 and CDR2 are SGDLS and YYNGEE. CDR3 size: 16 residues. Deletions cut 5 bases from V and 3 bases from J, with 18 bases between. CDR3 bases: TGTGCCAGCAGTCGAACCGGGACGGGAAACTACAATGAGCAGTTCTTC. This gives the protein CASSRTGTGNYNEQFF.

The J gene is TRBJ2-7, the V gene TRBV2; TRBD2 might be the D (6 bases). CDR1 and CDR2 (germline): SNHLY, FYNNEI. The CDR3 is 15 residues long. V shed 2 bases and J shed 3 bases, with 14 bases lying between them. CDR3 residues: CASSESGARNYEQYF. The CDR3 DNA reads as TGTGCCAGCAGTGAATCGGGAGCGAGAAACTACGAGCAGTACTTC.

The chain joins TRBV5-1 to TRBJ1-2, with 10 positions matching TRBD1. The V gene's germline CDR1 is SGHRS and CDR2 YFSETQ. J lost 12 bases, V lost 6 bases, and 8 bases had no gene match. The CDR3 runs to 12 residues. The CDR3 here is CASTGTGVGHTF. DNA for the CDR3: TGCGCCAGCACCGGGACAGGGGTTGGTCACACCTTC.

The rearrangement joins TRBV7-2 to TRBJ2-3; D unresolved. V was trimmed by 1 base and J by 0 bases, leaving 2 bases between them. CDR3 length: 13 residues. CDR1 and CDR2 (germline): SGHTA, FQGNSA. The CDR3 protein is CASSLDSTDTQYF. The CDR3 nucleotides read TGTGCCAGCAGCTTAGATAGCACAGATACGCAGTATTTT.

The gene calls are TRBV5-6 and TRBJ2-1, with 7 bases aligning to TRBD1. This CDR3 is built from 16 residues. Germline V gene lookup returns CDR1 SGHDT and CDR2 YYEEEE. V gave up 0 bases and J gave up 7 bases; unmatched junction bases: 10. The CDR3 region is CASSLGMTGTGNEQFF. The CDR3 DNA follows: TGTGCCAGCAGCTTGGGGATGACAGGGACGGGAAATGAGCAGTTCTTC.

The chain has TRBV7-9 and TRBJ2-2; D assignment may be TRBD1 or TRBD2 (5 bases each). CDR1 and CDR2 (germline): SEHNR, FQNEAQ (reference sequence). The length of the CDR3 is 16 residues. V lost 5 bases to trimming and J lost 0 bases, with 13 bases between them. The CDR3 DNA is TGTGCCAGCAGCCTCGGGGCTCCGGCGAACACCGGGGAGCTGTTTTTT. This sequence encodes CASSLGAPANTGELFF.